Given below is one T cell receptor beta chain in context. Its specificity is unknown. The data are from a study of shared clonotypes between healthy human individuals. About the study: Each donor's CD4 naive and CD4 memory cells filled three plates apiece, CD8 naive two, and CD8 memory one. Study results and limitations: Limitation of the genetic and exposure-history diversity represented came from the few donors. Although depth was large, rarefaction showed that sequencing of the sorted subsets was incomplete.

TCRdb's copy holds only in-frame clones and misses some; the assay was immunoSEQ multiplex PCR. The data contain about 2.3 million clones, 90% to 95% of them singletons. Looked up from germline, CDR1 is MGHRA and CDR2 is YSYEKL. V dropped 0 bases and J dropped 5 bases, with 17 bases sitting between them. The CDR3 is made up of 17 amino acids. Sequencing used naive CD4+ T cells from PBMCs. Subset here: CD45RA+ positively selected. The J gene is TRBJ2-1, the V gene TRBV4-1; possible D gene TRBD2, 5 bases. This TCR was recovered from a man aged 18 to 29 in good health. Some clones in this sample may be carry-over from other donors' samples. CDR3 amino acids: CASSQDKGELENNEQFF. The CDR3 DNA reads TGCGCCAGCAGCCAAGATAAGGGTGAACTAGAGAACAATGAGCAGTTCTTC.